This section outlines one T cell receptor (beta chain) sequence together with its context. The antigen remains undetermined. The data originate from a study of shared clonotypes between healthy human individuals. In the naive CD8 group, cells lacked CD45RO and were positively selected for CCR7, so terminally differentiated effector memory CD45RA+ cells were left out. Every one of the donors was a Caucasian adult that lived in Nashville, Tennessee. General study results and limits: The sole specimen, blood, was sampled, and tissue repertoires likely differ.

The CDR3 contains 16 residues. Germline V gene sequence: CDR1 SEHNR, CDR2 FQNEAQ (reference sequence). V was shortened by 2 bases and J by 0 bases, with 11 bases between the two germline ends. Once extracted for a subset, genomic DNA was divided evenly among several immunoSEQ plates. The protocol was immunoSEQ multiplex PCR, while the TCRdb copy is restricted to in-frame clones and leaves out a portion. Here the sample spans about 680,000 clones, just over 90% being singletons. The sequencing sample was made of naive CD8+ T cells sorted from blood. This sequence was found in a man aged 25-40 years in good health. V is TRBV7-9 and J is TRBJ2-1; D perhaps matches TRBD2 (6 bases). CDR3 coding DNA: TGTGCCAGCAGCTTAAGGGTGACTAGCTCCTACAATGAGCAGTTCTTC. As protein: CASSLRVTSSYNEQFF. The variable domain in full, with the rest retrieved from reference TRBV7-9 and TRBJ2-1, is DTGVSQNPRHKITKRGQNVTFRCDPISEHNRLYWYRQTLGQGPEFLTYFQNEAQLEKSRLLSDRFSAERPKGSFSTLEIQRTEQGDSAMYLCASSLRVTSSYNEQFFGPGTRLTVL.